Listed below are T cell receptor beta chains from one sample, sequenced in a study of T cell responses to AZD1222 COVID-19 vaccine. Measured with immunoSEQ multiplex PCR; TCRdb has only the in-frame clones, and not every one. Among roughly 140,000 clones listed, around 91% were seen once. The sequences come from peripheral blood, collected on day 0 of AZD1222 vaccination. These receptors all stem from an adult in good health. Each CDR3 is given with its conserved first and last residue. Each record gives: clone size, J gene, V gene, D gene, CDR3 DNA, CDR3 protein. The D gene is left open where the match is weak. The size entry is marked missing in some rows and otherwise reads once, few, many or a size class.

- TRBJ2-7 TRBV5-1 TRBD2 TGCGCCAGCAGCTCTCTAGGAGGCGGGAGTATAGCGGAGCAGTACTTC CASSSLGGGSIAEQYF
- TRBJ2-2 TRBV29-1 TRBD1 TGCAGCGTCACAGGGGCGCAATCGAACACCGGGGAGCTGTTTTTT CSVTGAQSNTGELFF
- TRBJ1-1 TRBV2 - TGTGCCAGCAGATTCCCATCTGGAGGAGTTACAGAAGCTTTCTTT CASRFPSGGVTEAFF
- TRBJ1-5 TRBV3-1/TRBV3-2 - TGTGCCAGCAGCCAAGGCCCCTGGGGGTTCAATCAGCCCCAGCATTTT CASSQGPWGFNQPQHF
- TRBJ2-7 TRBV10-1 - TGCGCCAGCAGTGAAGCACAGGGACCCTACGAGCAGTACTTC CASSEAQGPYEQYF
- TRBJ1-5 TRBV13 - TGTGCCAGCAGCTTGTCGGAGAATCAGCCCCAGCATTTT CASSLSENQPQHF
few TRBJ1-6 TRBV7-2 TRBD1 TGTGCCAGCAGCTCTTTGACAGGGACGTATAATTCACCCCTCCACTTT CASSSLTGTYNSPLHF
once TRBJ1-2 TRBV6-1 - TGTGCCAGCAGTGAAAGCACAGACGTCTATGGCTACACCTTC CASSESTDVYGYTF
- TRBJ2-3 TRBV5-6 - TGTGCCAGCAGCTTGGTAGGGGTTCCAGATACGCAGTATTTT CASSLVGVPDTQYF
- TRBJ1-1 TRBV6-5 - TGTGCCAGCACATCAACCTTGAACACTGAAGCTTTCTTT CASTSTLNTEAFF
- TRBJ1-4 TRBV7-9 - TGTGCCAGCAGCCCCCGGGGGGTCCCAAATGAAAAACTGTTTTTT CASSPRGVPNEKLFF
- TRBJ2-7 TRBV5-1 - TGCGCCAGCAGTCCTCGTGGGGGGGCCTCCTACGAGCAGTACTTC CASSPRGGASYEQYF
- TRBJ1-3 TRBV6-5 TRBD1 TGTGCCAGCGGTAAGGGCGGGACAGCTGGAAACACCATATATTTT CASGKGGTAGNTIYF
- TRBJ1-3 TRBV27 - TGTGCCAGCAGTTTATCGGCAGCACCTTTCAACACCATATATTTT CASSLSAAPFNTIYF
- TRBJ1-2 TRBV7-9 - TGTGCCAGCAGCTTAGCCGGCGGTGCGGGAGGCTACACCTTC CASSLAGGAGGYTF
- TRBJ2-1 TRBV11-2 - TGTGCCAGCAGCCCCCTGAGTTACCTCTACAATGAGCAGTTCTTC CASSPLSYLYNEQFF
- TRBJ1-5 TRBV7-2 - TGTGCCAGCAGCTCGAGGGCAGGGGAGAGTCAGCCCCAGCATTTT CASSSRAGESQPQHF
- TRBJ1-1 TRBV5-1 - TGCGCCAGCAGTTACCGATCAGGGGAGAGTACTGAAGCTTTCTTT CASSYRSGESTEAFF
- TRBJ1-1 TRBV29-1 - TGCAGCGTTGAGGGGCCCTTCGTCACTGAAGCTTTCTTT CSVEGPFVTEAFF
medium-sized TRBJ2-7 TRBV7-9 TRBD1 TGTGCCAGCAGCTCGGACAGGGACCTTGATGAGCAGTACTTC CASSSDRDLDEQYF
- TRBJ2-1 TRBV6-5 - TGTGCCAGCAATAGGGGATCCTACAATGAGCAGTTCTTC CASNRGSYNEQFF
- TRBJ1-5 TRBV7-9 - TGTGCCAGCAGCTTAGCGCAGGGTAATCAGCCCCAGCATTTT CASSLAQGNQPQHF
- TRBJ2-5 TRBV4-1 - TGCGCCAGCAGCCAGAGGTGGGGGGCACGCTCACAAGAGACCCAGTACTTC CASSQRWGARSQETQYF
once TRBJ1-5 TRBV7-8 - TGTGCCAGCAGCTTAGCGCTCAGGGGCCCTCGGTATCAGCCCCAGCATTTT CASSLALRGPRYQPQHF
- TRBJ1-5 TRBV27 - TGTGCCAGCAGTTTCGGTCAGGGAACTAATCAGCCCCAGCATTTT CASSFGQGTNQPQHF
- TRBJ2-3 TRBV7-2 TRBD2 TGTGCCAGCAGCTTAGTCTGGCTAGCGGGAGTGTCAGATACGCAGTATTTT CASSLVWLAGVSDTQYF
once TRBJ1-5 TRBV5-6 TRBD1 TGTGCCAGCAGCTCTGGACAGGGGGCACGGCAGCCCCAGCATTTT CASSSGQGARQPQHF
- TRBJ1-5 TRBV3-1/TRBV3-2 TRBD1 TGTGCCAGCAGCCAAGGACGCAGGGGGCTTCAGCCCCAGCATTTT CASSQGRRGLQPQHF
- TRBJ1-5 TRBV19 - TGTGCCAGTAGTCCTCCCCGGCAGCCCCAGCATTTT CASSPPRQPQHF
- TRBJ1-2 TRBV5-1 TRBD1 TGCGCCAGCAGCGGGCAGGGGGCCGGCTATGGCTACACCTTC CASSGQGAGYGYTF
- TRBJ2-1 TRBV9 - TGTGCCAGCAGCGTAGGGGGCATCAGGGCAGGTGAGCAGTTCTTC CASSVGGIRAGEQFF
once TRBJ1-1 TRBV4-1 - TGCGCCAGCAGCCGGGACCGAGAGAACACTGAAGCTTTCTTT CASSRDRENTEAFF
- TRBJ1-1 TRBV11-1 - TGTGCCAGCAGCTTAGAGGAGAACACTGAAGCTTTCTTT CASSLEENTEAFF
- TRBJ1-1 TRBV25-1 - TGTGCCAGCAGTGTTGGAGGGGCCACTGAAGCTTTCTTT CASSVGGATEAFF
- TRBJ1-2 TRBV3-1/TRBV3-2 - TGTGCCAGCAGCCAATATTTGGGATCCTATGGCTACACCTTC CASSQYLGSYGYTF
- TRBJ1-1 TRBV18 TRBD1 TGTGCCAGCTCATTCGCGCCGGGACAGGCCCTATGGGGGACTGAAGCTTTCTTT CASSFAPGQALWGTEAFF
- TRBJ2-1 TRBV11-3 - TGTGCCAGCAGCCTAATGGGGGATACTCAGTTCTTC CASSLMGDTQFF
- TRBJ1-4 TRBV7-9 - TGTGCCAGCAGCCCCTGGACCGCCACTAATGAAAAACTGTTTTTT CASSPWTATNEKLFF
- TRBJ2-2 TRBV7-9 TRBD2 TGTGCCAGCAGCAGGACTGGGGAGGGTGATAGCCGGGAGCTGTTTTTT CASSRTGEGDSRELFF
once TRBJ1-5 TRBV28 - TGTGCCAGCAGTTGGCCCCAGCATTTT CASSWPQHF
- TRBJ2-7 TRBV29-1 TRBD2 TGCAGCGTCCTTAGCGGGAACTCCTACGAGCAGTACTTC CSVLSGNSYEQYF
once TRBJ1-5 TRBV6-5 - TGTGCCAGCAGGACAGGAATGGATCAGCCCCAGCATTTT CASRTGMDQPQHF
- TRBJ1-1 TRBV27 - TGTGCCAGCAGCCCAACACAAGGCGGCACTGAAGCTTTCTTT CASSPTQGGTEAFF
- TRBJ2-7 TRBV7-2 TRBD2 TGTGCCAGCAGCTCCGGGGGGGGATTTCGGACTAGCAGATGGGGCGAGCAGTACTTC CASSSGGGFRTSRWGEQYF
- TRBJ1-1 TRBV27 - TGTGCCAGCAGTTTAGGGGGATCAGGCACTGAAGCTTTCTTT CASSLGGSGTEAFF